This TCR beta chain was retrieved from a study of identical twins. Germline CDR1 and CDR2: LGHDT and YNNKEL (reference sequence). CDR3 size: 13 residues. V lost 2 bases and J lost 9, with 8 bases in between. MiXCR, run by TCRdb on the 5' RACE reads, gives a single entry per CDR3 protein. The sample consists of about 470,000 distinct CDR3 sequences, approximately 25% of them appearing once. A further study also used this sample, focusing on T cells expressing NK-cell markers. That report notes: In about 6 donors, dominant NKG2C+ clonotypes were roughly 1.0-7.5% of CD8+ T cells.

The clonotype originates from a woman under 30 in good health. The V call is TRBV3-1, the J call TRBJ1-6, with D unclear. Material: CD4+ T cells sorted from blood. CDR3 sequence reads: CASSQLGSSPLHF. The CDR3 nucleotides are TGTGCCAGCAGCCAACTCGGCAGTTCACCCCTCCACTTT.